The 31 T cell receptor beta chains below were found in one sample sequenced in a study of shared clonotypes between healthy human individuals. Generated by immunoSEQ multiplex PCR, the TCRdb table keeps only in-frame clones and is missing some. This sample has about 2.3 million clones, with about 90% found just once. The sample consisted of naive CD4+ T cells from PBMCs. The subset: CD45RA+ positively selected. Source of these receptors: a man aged 18 to 35 in good health. Some clones in this sample may be carry-over from other donors' samples.

This chain links TRBV21-1 with TRBJ2-5; the table's D call of TRBD2 was not tested on the DNA. TRBV21-1 is labeled a pseudogene. This CDR3 spans 14 amino acids. The chain's CDR3 is CASSKGGGPETQYF. The DNA of the CDR3 is TGTGCCAGCAGCAAAGGCGGGGGCCCAGAGACCCAGTACTTC.

This chain uses TRBV29-1 with TRBJ2-7, with D possibly being TRBD2 (7 bases). There are 13 residues in the CDR3. V lost 7 bases, J lost 3 bases, and 16 bases lay in between. The germline CDR1 and CDR2 sequences are SQVTM and ANQGSEA. CDR3 residues: CSAGGGSIYEQYF. The CDR3 DNA reads TGCAGCGCCGGCGGGGGCTCTATCTACGAGCAGTACTTC.

This sequence joins TRBV4-1 and TRBJ2-7, with TRBD2 identical over 9 bases. The CDR3 has 16 residues. CDR1 and CDR2 from the germline V gene are MGHRA and YSYEKL. J lost 0 bases, V lost 0 bases, and 3 bases had no gene match. This CDR3 is CASSQDGLAISYEQYF. CDR3 DNA sequence: TGCGCCAGCAGCCAAGACGGACTAGCGATCTCCTACGAGCAGTACTTC.

This clone was recorded once. The V call is TRBV7-2, the J call TRBJ2-2; no clear D gene. The ends were cut back, 2 bases at V and 6 bases at J, with 10 bases in the middle. Germline lookup yields CDR1 SGHTA and CDR2 FQGNSA. This CDR3 is built from 14 residues. The CDR3 DNA reads as TGTGCCAGCAGCTTAATGTCTTCGTCCGGGGAGCTGTTTTTT. Translated: CASSLMSSSGELFF.

The CDR3 DNA sequence: TGTGCCAGCAGGCCGGGACAGGGGGCGAGACAGCCCCAGCATTTT. Amino acids: CASRPGQGARQPQHF. The J gene is TRBJ1-5, the V gene TRBV6-4, with 12 nucleotides matching TRBD1. Germline-derived CDR1 and CDR2 are MRHNA and SNTAGT. V lost 6 bases to trimming and J lost 7 bases; unmatched junction nucleotides: 7. The CDR3 has 15 amino acids.

This clone has only one observation. This chain joins TRBV28 and TRBJ2-2, with a tentative D call TRBD1 (5 bases). Germline CDR1 MDHEN, CDR2 SYDVKM. The CDR3 covers 13 residues. Trimming removed 6 bases from V and 13 bases from J, with 18 bases in between. CDR3 coding DNA: TGTGCCAGCAGCCGAGTAGGGGTCGAAAGGCTGTTTTTT. Translating it yields CASSRVGVERLFF.

CDR3 sequence (DNA): TGCGCCAGCAGTAAGACAGGGGGTTTTTATGAAAAACTGTTTTTT. It is translated as CASSKTGGFYEKLFF. The chain couples TRBV5-1 to TRBJ1-4; the match to TRBD1 covers 9 bases. CDR1 and CDR2 (germline): SGHRS, YFSETQ. CDR3 length: 15 amino acids. V shed 5 bases, J shed 6 bases, and the junction held 8 bases outside the gene matches.

The chain uses TRBV5-5 and TRBJ2-7; D is ambiguous. V gave up 4 bases and J gave up 4 bases, with 9 bases separating them. CDR1 and CDR2 (germline): SGHKS, YYEKEE (reference sequence). This CDR3 has 12 amino acids. In DNA, the CDR3 is TGTGCCAGCAGCCTAAGAATGTACGAGCAGTACTTC. Encoded protein: CASSLRMYEQYF. Looking up the rest from reference TRBV5-5 and TRBJ2-7 gives the full variable domain: DAGVTQSPTHLIKTRGQQVTLRCSPISGHKSVSWYQQVLGQGPQFIFQYYEKEERGRGNFPDRFSARQFPNYSSELNVNALLLGDSALYLCASSLRMYEQYFGPGTRLTVT.

V is TRBV30 and J is TRBJ2-7, with 7 bases matching TRBD2. Germline CDR1 is GTSNPN and CDR2 is SVGIG (reference sequence). This CDR3 contains 14 residues. V lost 3 bases and J lost 4; bases outside the gene matches: 9. The CDR3 sequence: CAWRNTGGRYEQYF. The DNA for the CDR3 is TGTGCCTGGAGGAATACGGGGGGAAGGTACGAGCAGTACTTC.

V usage is TRBV4-2 and J usage is TRBJ2-2; 7 nucleotides align to TRBD2. The CDR3 has 16 amino acids. The germline CDR1 and CDR2 sequences are LGHNA and YNFKEQ. V shed 0 bases, J shed 0 bases, and the junction held 1 base outside the gene matches. CDR3 region: CASSQEAGSNTGELFF. For the CDR3, the DNA is TGTGCCAGCAGCCAAGAAGCGGGGTCGAACACCGGGGAGCTGTTTTTT.

This clone occurred a few times. The chain combines TRBV18 with TRBJ1-5; tentatively, D is TRBD1 (6 bases). This CDR3 spans 14 amino acids. The germline gives CDR1 KGHSH, CDR2 LQKENI. V dropped 5 bases and J dropped 4 bases, with 12 bases sitting between them. CDR3: CASSSGRGNQPQHF. As DNA, the CDR3 is TGTGCCAGCTCATCCGGCAGGGGTAATCAGCCCCAGCATTTT.

The chain uses TRBV7-2 and TRBJ2-4; TRBD2 is a possible D gene (5 bases). This CDR3 has 13 residues. Trimming removed 8 bases at V and 9 bases at J, with 17 bases between. Germline V CDR1 and CDR2: SGHTA, FQGNSA. For the CDR3, the DNA is TGTGCCAGCGCCTTCCGACGGGAAGGCATTCAGTACTTC. This gives the protein CASAFRREGIQYF.

V is TRBV2 and J is TRBJ2-7; 9 bases align to TRBD2. With V trimmed by 4 bases and J by 5 bases, 6 bases remained unmatched. CDR1 SNHLY and CDR2 FYNNEI come from the germline V gene. This CDR3 is built from 14 residues. CDR3 in amino acids: CASSVSLAGNEQYF. CDR3 nucleotides: TGTGCCAGCAGTGTGAGTCTAGCGGGAAACGAGCAGTACTTC. The whole variable domain, filled in from reference TRBV2 and TRBJ2-7, reads EPEVTQTPSHQVTQMGQEVILRCVPISNHLYFYWYRQILGQKVEFLVSFYNNEISEKSEIFDDQFSVERPDGSNFTLKIRSTKLEDSAMYFCASSVSLAGNEQYFGPGTRLTVT.

CDR3 DNA sequence: TGTGCCAGCAGCGGGGGAGTAGGCAATCAGCCCCAGCATTTT. Translation: CASSGGVGNQPQHF. V usage is TRBV7-2 and J usage is TRBJ1-5; tentative D call: TRBD1 (5 bases). Trimming shortened V by 5 bases and J by 2 bases, and 10 bases separated the two germline ends. Germline V gives CDR1 SGHTA, CDR2 FQGNSA. The CDR3 has 14 residues.

The V and J genes are TRBV19 and TRBJ2-7; tentative D call: TRBD1 (6 bases). The CDR3 contains 15 residues. V was shortened by 7 bases and J by 1 base, with 17 bases between the two germline ends. Germline CDR1 reads LNHDA; CDR2 reads SQIVND (reference sequence). CDR3 region: CASMAGAAGSYEQYF. In DNA form, the CDR3 reads TGTGCCAGTATGGCAGGGGCCGCGGGTTCCTACGAGCAGTACTTC.

The rearrangement links TRBV9 to TRBJ2-2; D remains ambiguous. Looked up from germline, CDR1 is SGDLS and CDR2 is YYNGEE. V lost 1 base to trimming and J lost 2 bases, with 6 bases between them. This CDR3 comprises 14 residues. CDR3 sequence reads: CASSVTVNTGELFF. The CDR3 DNA reads TGTGCCAGCAGCGTAACGGTTAACACCGGGGAGCTGTTTTTT.

V gene TRBV12-1 combines with J gene TRBJ2-4. TRBV12-1 is marked as a pseudogene. This CDR3 region has 15 residues. The CDR3 protein is CASSYSPRAKNIQYF. As DNA, the CDR3 is TGTGCCAGCAGCTACAGCCCGCGGGCCAAAAACATTCAGTACTTC.

J is TRBJ1-4 and V is TRBV4-2, with D perhaps matching TRBD1 (5 bases). CDR1 LGHNA and CDR2 YNFKEQ come from the germline V gene. The V end lost 3 bases, the J end lost 8 bases, and 19 bases lay between the germline ends. This CDR3 comprises 16 residues. Here the CDR3 reads CASSHYFRRDNEKLFF. Written as DNA, the CDR3 is TGTGCCAGCAGCCACTACTTTCGCAGGGATAACGAAAAACTGTTTTTT.

This chain uses TRBV23-1 with TRBJ1-2; D uncertain. TRBV23-1 belongs to the ORF category, with a function that is uncertain. The V gene lost 7 bases and the J gene lost 8 bases, with 11 bases spanning the gap. CDR3 length equals 11 residues. The CDR3 region is CASNTPRGYTF. The CDR3 bases are TGCGCCAGCAACACCCCAAGGGGCTACACCTTC.

The chain recombines TRBV5-1 with TRBJ2-2, with a tentative D call TRBD2 (6 bases). This CDR3 has 14 amino acids. CDR1 is SGHRS and CDR2 is YFSETQ in the germline V gene. Trimming stripped 0 bases from V and 6 bases from J, with 9 bases between. The CDR3: CASSLVGDSGELFF. The CDR3 DNA reads as TGCGCCAGCAGCTTGGTCGGGGACTCCGGGGAGCTGTTTTTT.

The V call is TRBV7-9, the J call TRBJ1-4; D possibly corresponds to TRBD1 (5 bases). CDR3 length equals 14 residues. Deletions cut 4 bases from V and 5 bases from J, with 11 bases between. In germline, CDR1 is SEHNR, CDR2 FQNEAQ (reference sequence). The CDR3 spells CASSSGAGNEKLFF. CDR3 DNA: TGTGCCAGCAGCTCTGGGGCAGGGAATGAAAAACTGTTTTTT.

The rearrangement uses TRBV5-1 and TRBJ2-1, with TRBD2 matching over 14 bases. This CDR3 spans 17 amino acids. Germline trimming cut 3 bases from V and 8 bases from J; bases unmatched to any gene: 10. Per the germline V gene, CDR1 is SGHRS and CDR2 is YFSETQ. The CDR3 DNA is TGCGCCAGCAGCTCGGGACTAGCGGGAGAATTGGGAGATGAGCAGTTCTTC. Translated: CASSSGLAGELGDEQFF.

This chain connects TRBV28 to TRBJ1-5; the match to TRBD1 covers 9 bases. CDR1 is MDHEN and CDR2 is SYDVKM in the germline V gene. The J segment lost 6 bases and the V segment lost 4 bases, leaving 13 bases of the junction unmatched. This CDR3 comprises 17 residues. The CDR3 DNA follows: TGTGCCAGCAGTTCCGGGGGGACAGGGAGGGCTACTCAGCCCCAGCATTTT. This encodes CASSSGGTGRATQPQHF.

This chain uses TRBV6-5 with TRBJ1-2, with D unclear. Looked up from germline, CDR1 is MNHEY and CDR2 is SVGAGI. The CDR3 is 14 amino acids. Trimming cost V 5 bases and J 7 bases, with 17 bases left between them. CDR3 sequence reads: CASSRYRVSGGYTF. The CDR3 DNA reads TGTGCCAGCAGTCGATATCGGGTGTCTGGTGGCTACACCTTC.

This chain links TRBV6-6 with TRBJ1-5; D gene uncertain. Germline V lookup: CDR1 MNHNY, CDR2 SVGAGI (reference sequence). CDR3 length: 12 residues. V was clipped by 1 base and J by 6 bases, with 4 bases between them. The CDR3 coding sequence is TGTGCCAGCAGTTACTTAGGTCAGCCCCAGCATTTT. Protein product: CASSYLGQPQHF.

V usage is TRBV28 and J usage is TRBJ2-2; tentatively, D is TRBD1 (5 bases). V shed 3 bases and J shed 6 bases, with 14 bases lying between them. CDR3 length: 15 amino acids. In germline, CDR1 is MDHEN, CDR2 SYDVKM. The CDR3 nucleotides read TGTGCCAGCAGTTTCCCTAGGGGTGGTGCCGGGGAGCTGTTTTTT. As protein: CASSFPRGGAGELFF.

Turning to this clone: This sample includes further DNA sequences coding for the same CDR3. The chain is built from TRBV30 and TRBJ2-3, with TRBD2 matching 12 bases. Germline V gene sequence: CDR1 GTSNPN, CDR2 SVGIG (reference sequence). Unmatched junction bases numbered 2, after V lost 3 bases and J lost 4 bases. The CDR3 is 14 amino acids. CDR3 protein: CAWRLAGGPDTQYF. CDR3 sequence (DNA): TGTGCCTGGAGACTAGCGGGAGGCCCAGATACGCAGTATTTT. Drawing the rest from reference TRBV30 and TRBJ2-3, the complete variable domain is SQTIHQWPATLVQPVGSPLSLECTVEGTSNPNLYWYRQAAGRGLQLLFYSVGIGQISSEVPQNLSASRPQDRQFILSSKKLLLSDSGFYLCAWRLAGGPDTQYFGPGTRLTVL.

The chain uses TRBV28 and TRBJ1-2; D is possibly TRBD1 (6 bases). Trimming pared 5 bases from V and 8 bases from J, leaving 21 bases between. This CDR3 is 15 amino acids long. Germline V CDR1 and CDR2: MDHEN, SYDVKM. The CDR3: CASSLLAAGDGGYTF. CDR3 coding DNA: TGTGCCAGCAGTCTGTTGGCGGCAGGGGATGGAGGCTACACCTTC.

This sequence joins TRBV5-4 and TRBJ2-4; the D gene is possibly TRBD2 (6 bases). Trimming removed 9 bases from V and 1 base from J, with 17 bases in between. CDR1 is SGHNT and CDR2 is YYREEE in the germline V gene (reference sequence). This CDR3 comprises 15 residues. The CDR3 coding sequence is TGTGCCACCGGGACTCAGAGGGAGGCCAAAAACATTCAGTACTTC. Residues: CATGTQREAKNIQYF.

The chain couples TRBV9 to TRBJ1-3; possible D gene TRBD1, 5 bases. Deletions cut 0 bases from V and 0 bases from J, with 10 bases between. The CDR3 is made up of 16 amino acids. The germline CDR1 and CDR2 sequences are SGDLS and YYNGEE. This chain's CDR3 is CASSVARDDSGNTIYF. The CDR3 DNA reads TGTGCCAGCAGCGTAGCTCGGGACGACTCTGGAAACACCATATATTTT.

The chain has TRBV19 and TRBJ2-7, with 14 positions matching TRBD2. The CDR3 has 17 residues. Unmatched junction bases numbered 7, after V lost 4 bases and J lost 2 bases. CDR1 and CDR2 (germline): LNHDA, SQIVND (reference sequence). CDR3 residues: CASSNPGLAGATYEQYF. As DNA, the CDR3 is TGTGCCAGTAGTAACCCGGGACTAGCGGGGGCGACCTACGAGCAGTACTTC. Combining the CDR3 with reference TRBV19 and TRBJ2-7 gives the whole variable domain DGGITQSPKYLFRKEGQNVTLSCEQNLNHDAMYWYRQDPGQGLRLIYYSQIVNDFQKGDIAEGYSVSREKKESFPLTVTSAQKNPTAFYLCASSNPGLAGATYEQYFGPGTRLTVT.